The 7 T cell receptor beta chains below were found in one sample sequenced in a study of blood T cell repertoires in COVID-19. The repertoire was sequenced with immunoSEQ multiplex PCR; TCRdb's copy has only in-frame clones and lacks some. The table has 140,000 to 150,000 clones, about 86% seen once. The sample comprised peripheral blood. All receptors derive from a human donor in a cohort sampled during active COVID-19.

The rearrangement links TRBV7-2 to TRBJ1-1; 7 bases match TRBD1. Germline CDR1 reads SGHTA; CDR2 reads FQGNSA. V lost 1 base to trimming and J lost 4 bases; unmatched junction nucleotides: 3. This CDR3 has 14 amino acids. This CDR3 reads CASSLEAGGTEAFF. In nucleotides, the CDR3 is TGTGCCAGCAGCTTAGAGGCAGGGGGCACTGAAGCTTTCTTT. Full variable domain (remainder filled in from reference TRBV7-2 and TRBJ1-1): GAGVSQSPSNKVTEKGKDVELRCDPISGHTALYWYRQSLGQGLEFLIYFQGNSAPDKSGLPSDRFSAERTGGSVSTLTIQRTQQEDSAVYLCASSLEAGGTEAFFGQGTRLTVV.

This clone appeared many times. This chain uses TRBV28 with TRBJ1-1, with TRBD1 matching 7 bases. V was pared by 10 bases and J by 0 bases, with 17 bases of the junction left unmatched. The CDR3 consists of 17 residues. The germline V gene has CDR1 MDHEN and CDR2 SYDVKM. In nucleotides, the CDR3 is TGTGCCACCCGACGTCCGGGACAGCATTCCGTGAACACTGAAGCTTTCTTT. Amino acids: CATRRPGQHSVNTEAFF.

This CDR3 reads CASGAGGADEKLFF. The DNA of the CDR3 is TGTGCCAGCGGCGCAGGGGGCGCGGATGAAAAACTGTTTTTT. The chain has TRBV6-5 and TRBJ1-4; 8 bases fit TRBD1. After removal of 8 bases from V and 6 bases from J, the junction contained 8 bases not matched to a gene. CDR1 MNHEY and CDR2 SVGAGI come from the germline V gene. This CDR3 region has 14 residues.

The V and J genes are TRBV9 and TRBJ1-6; D not certain. The V end lost 4 bases, the J end lost 4 bases, and 12 bases lay between the germline ends. Germline V gene sequence: CDR1 SGDLS, CDR2 YYNGEE. CDR3 length: 15 residues. The CDR3: CASSSSGQYNSPLHF. CDR3 nucleotides: TGTGCCAGCAGCTCTAGTGGTCAATATAATTCACCCCTCCACTTT.

This chain joins TRBV7-7 and TRBJ2-1, with D hard to call. Germline assignment: CDR1 SSHAT and CDR2 FNYEAQ (reference sequence). With 5 bases removed from V and 7 bases from J, the gap between germline ends came to 15 bases. The CDR3 totals 14 residues. CDR3 sequence: CASSRSHVENEQFF. The CDR3, as DNA: TGTGCCAGCAGCCGAAGCCATGTGGAGAATGAGCAGTTCTTC.

This clone was detected once. The genes are TRBV7-9 and TRBJ1-5; 8 positions agree with TRBD1. J was trimmed by 3 bases and V by 8 bases; bases with no gene match: 3. CDR3 length: 13 residues. CDR1 is SEHNR and CDR2 is FQNEAQ in the germline V gene (reference sequence). In DNA form, the CDR3 reads TGTGCCAGCCGGGACAGGCCCAATCAGCCCCAGCATTTT. Translation gives CASRDRPNQPQHF.

This chain connects TRBV23-1 to TRBJ1-2; TRBD1 might be the D (5 bases). TRBV23-1 is placed among ORFs of uncertain function. V was cut by 4 bases and J by 6 bases, with 18 bases left in between. The CDR3 spans 15 residues. The CDR3, as DNA: TGCGCCAGCAGTCCCTCGGGACTTCGGAGGAATGGCTACACCTTC. It encodes CASSPSGLRRNGYTF.